What follows are 18 T cell receptor beta chains derived from one specimen sequenced in a study of cytomegalovirus exposure and HLA in healthy donors. The PCR was carried out with 60 Vbeta primers and 13 Jbeta primers. Data came from immunoSEQ multiplex PCR; TCRdb stores just in-frame clones and leaves some out. Among over 150,000 clones listed, 65% to 80% were seen once. Material for sequencing was PBMCs. Receptor source: a woman aged 40 to 50 in good health and CMV-seronegative.

The rearrangement links TRBV10-3 to TRBJ2-2, with 8 bases matching TRBD2. CDR3 size: 18 residues. J gave up 6 bases and V 2 bases, and 14 bases lay outside the gene matches. The germline gives CDR1 ENHRY, CDR2 SYGVKD. The CDR3 DNA is TGTGCCATCAGTGAGATAAGCACGACGGGACTAGTACCCGGGGAGCTGTTTTTT. It is translated as CAISEISTTGLVPGELFF.

Here the CDR3 DNA reads TGTGCCACCAGCAGGTTAGAGGCGGGAGGCTACACCTTC. Protein product: CATSRLEAGGYTF. The rearrangement links TRBV15 to TRBJ1-2; D is unclear. V lost 3 bases and J 8 bases, leaving 13 bases between the germline ends. Germline CDR1 and CDR2: LNHNV and YYDKDF (reference sequence). CDR3 size: 13 residues.

The chain is built from TRBV5-1 and TRBJ2-1; the match to TRBD2 covers 14 bases. The CDR3 is made up of 16 amino acids. In germline, CDR1 is SGHRS, CDR2 YFSETQ. V was pared by 4 bases and J by 5 bases, with 5 bases of the junction left unmatched. This CDR3 reads CASSKGLAGVNNEQFF. The CDR3 bases are TGCGCCAGCAGCAAGGGACTAGCGGGAGTGAACAATGAGCAGTTCTTC.

V gene TRBV30 combines with J gene TRBJ2-7; 7 bases agree with TRBD2. The CDR3 has 15 amino acids. CDR1 and CDR2 from the germline V gene are GTSNPN and SVGIG (reference sequence). The trim removed 2 bases at V and 5 bases at J, leaving 12 bases unmatched. The CDR3 coding sequence is TGTGCCTGGAGTTCCTGGGGCGGGAGTCGGGACGAGCAGTACTTC. Its protein product is CAWSSWGGSRDEQYF.

V is TRBV27 and J is TRBJ1-1, with D perhaps TRBD1 (5 bases). Trimming left V 3 bases short and J 11 bases short, with 13 bases between. This CDR3 is built from 12 residues. The germline CDR1 and CDR2 sequences are MNHEY and SMNVEV (reference sequence). CDR3 coding DNA: TGTGCCAGCAGTTTGCCAGGGATGTTGGCTTTCTTT. Protein sequence: CASSLPGMLAFF.

The chain recombines TRBV9 with TRBJ2-2, with TRBD1 identical over 9 bases. The CDR3 has 16 amino acids. Looked up from germline, CDR1 is SGDLS and CDR2 is YYNGEE. V lost 2 bases to trimming and J lost 4 bases; unmatched junction nucleotides: 6. The chain's CDR3 is CASSVSGQGSTGELFF. The CDR3 DNA is TGTGCCAGCAGCGTCTCCGGACAGGGGAGCACCGGGGAGCTGTTTTTT.

This clone was seen more than once but under ten times. The rearrangement uses TRBV5-1 and TRBJ2-1, with 8 bases lining up with TRBD1. The CDR3 has 15 residues. The junction had 1 base not matched to a gene; V was cut back by 1 base and J by 1 base. Germline lookup yields CDR1 SGHRS and CDR2 YFSETQ. The CDR3 DNA is TGCGCCAGCAGCTTGACAGGGGGTTCCTACAATGAGCAGTTCTTC. It translates to CASSLTGGSYNEQFF.

V is TRBV27 and J is TRBJ1-1; D gene uncertain. The germline gives CDR1 MNHEY, CDR2 SMNVEV (reference sequence). The CDR3 sequence is 13 residues long. With 5 bases removed from V and 9 bases from J, the gap between germline ends came to 16 bases. The CDR3 DNA reads TGTGCCAGCAGTCCCGGAGGGATGTTGCAAGCTTTCTTT. Residues: CASSPGGMLQAFF.

V and J are TRBV6-5 and TRBJ2-7; 8 nucleotides agree with TRBD2. The V segment lost 5 bases and the J segment 1 base; nucleotides outside the gene matches: 4. Germline loops: CDR1 MNHEY, CDR2 SVGAGI. This CDR3 is 14 amino acids long. Here the CDR3 DNA reads TGTGCCAGCAGTCGGGGGGGCCCTTCCTACGAGCAGTACTTC. This translates into CASSRGGPSYEQYF.

The table lists this clone with a few counts. J is TRBJ1-3 and V is TRBV14; D uncertain. This CDR3 has 14 amino acids. CDR1 and CDR2 (germline): SGHDN, FVKESK. The ends were cut back, 0 bases at V and 5 bases at J, with 8 bases in the middle. In DNA form, the CDR3 reads TGTGCCAGCAGCCAAGACCCACTGCGAAACACCATATATTTT. Its protein product is CASSQDPLRNTIYF. Together with reference TRBV14 and TRBJ1-3, the CDR3 gives the full variable domain: EAGVTQFPSHSVIEKGQTVTLRCDPISGHDNLYWYRRVMGKEIKFLLHFVKESKQDESGMPNNRFLAERTGGTYSTLKVQPAELEDSGVYFCASSQDPLRNTIYFGEGSWLTVV.

The rearrangement links TRBV29-1 to TRBJ1-1, with D tentatively TRBD1 (5 bases). Per germline, CDR1 SQVTM and CDR2 ANQGSEA. The CDR3 spans 15 residues. V dropped 7 bases and J dropped 1 base, with 19 bases sitting between them. CDR3 protein: CSGEERTSPNTEAFF. In DNA form, the CDR3 reads TGCAGCGGCGAGGAAAGGACAAGCCCGAACACTGAAGCTTTCTTT.

Details on this clone: Other DNA sequences in this specimen translate into the identical CDR3. This rearrangement joins TRBV2 to TRBJ1-1; weak D call: TRBD1 (5 bases). V was cut by 4 bases and J by 1 base, with 7 bases left in between. The length of the CDR3 is 13 residues. The V gene's germline CDR1 is SNHLY and CDR2 FYNNEI. The CDR3 sequence: CASSAQGNTEAFF. The DNA for the CDR3 is TGTGCCAGCAGTGCCCAGGGGAACACTGAAGCTTTCTTT.

The chain is built from TRBV18 and TRBJ1-1, with a possible D match to TRBD1 (6 bases). Germline V CDR1 and CDR2: KGHSH, LQKENI. The CDR3 spans 14 residues. V dropped 3 bases and J dropped 2 bases, with 10 bases sitting between them. CDR3 sequence: CASSPKQGNTEAFF. The CDR3 region has the DNA TGTGCCAGCTCACCCAAACAGGGTAACACTGAAGCTTTCTTT.

The rearrangement uses TRBV29-1 and TRBJ1-2; D is perhaps TRBD1 (6 bases). The V end was cut by 5 bases, the J end by 4 bases, with 14 bases between. The germline gives CDR1 SQVTM, CDR2 ANQGSEA. CDR3 size: 13 residues. The CDR3 here is CSVRRQDSYGYTF. The CDR3 DNA reads TGCAGCGTTCGCAGACAGGACTCCTATGGCTACACCTTC.

V usage is TRBV7-9 and J usage is TRBJ1-1; D is uncertain. Germline values: CDR1 SEHNR, CDR2 FQNEAQ (reference sequence). This CDR3 contains 16 residues. V lost 3 bases and J 2 bases, leaving 16 bases between the germline ends. The CDR3 protein is CASSFPPLPINTEAFF. The DNA of the CDR3 is TGTGCCAGCAGCTTCCCGCCCCTACCAATCAACACTGAAGCTTTCTTT.

The V gene is TRBV10-1, the J gene TRBJ2-7, with a possible D match to TRBD2 (6 bases). CDR1 and CDR2 from the germline V gene are WNHNN and SYGVQD (reference sequence). Deletions cut 11 bases from V and 3 bases from J, with 23 bases between. The CDR3 runs to 15 residues. For the CDR3, the DNA is TGCGCCGGCCGCCCCTATCGGGACTCATACTACGAGCAGTACTTC. Its protein product is CAGRPYRDSYYEQYF.

This rearrangement joins TRBV4-1 to TRBJ1-1; D unclear. Germline-derived CDR1 and CDR2 are MGHRA and YSYEKL. The V end lost 0 bases, the J end lost 2 bases, and 13 bases lay between the germline ends. The CDR3 extends over 16 amino acids. The CDR3 loop reads CASSQDGWRINTEAFF. The CDR3 nucleotides are TGCGCCAGCAGCCAAGATGGGTGGCGGATTAACACTGAAGCTTTCTTT.

The V gene is TRBV4-1, the J gene TRBJ2-7; 10 nucleotides match TRBD1. Per germline, CDR1 MGHRA and CDR2 YSYEKL. V gave up 3 bases and J gave up 4 bases; unmatched junction bases: 9. The CDR3 is 16 amino acids. CDR3 in amino acids: CASSQPGGTGAYEQYF. CDR3 in DNA: TGCGCCAGCAGCCAGCCCGGCGGGACAGGGGCGTACGAGCAGTACTTC.